These 17 T cell receptor beta chains share one sample of origin, sequenced in a study of patients and donors after allogeneic stem cell transplantation. TCRdb processed the RT-PCR reads anew with MiXCR; each CDR3 protein has one entry. The data hold about a million distinct CDR3 sequences, with 15% to 20% observed a single time. Sequencing input: blood, either unsorted or a sorted T cell fraction (not recorded which). These receptors were obtained from a human donor who was either an allogeneic HSCT recipient or a stem cell or donor lymphocyte infusion donor (not recorded which). It is not recorded whose cells these are; they may come from a transplant donor.

This clonotype was recorded a few times. The chain links TRBV5-1 to TRBJ1-6, with 8 nucleotides matching TRBD1. Germline values: CDR1 SGHRS, CDR2 YFSETQ. This CDR3 comprises 16 residues. After removal of 2 bases from V and 10 bases from J, the junction contained 11 bases not matched to a gene. The CDR3 region is CASSFGQGGSSSPLHF. DNA for the CDR3: TGCGCCAGCAGCTTCGGACAGGGCGGGTCAAGCTCACCCCTCCACTTT. Together with reference TRBV5-1 and TRBJ1-6, the CDR3 gives the full variable domain: KAGVTQTPRYLIKTRGQQVTLSCSPISGHRSVSWYQQTPGQGLQFLFEYFSETQRNKGNFPGRFSGRQFSNSRSEMNVSTLELGDSALYLCASSFGQGGSSSPLHFGNGTRLTVT.

In this sample, this clonotype turned up a few times. The V and J genes are TRBV6-1 and TRBJ1-2; a possible D gene is TRBD1 (6 bases). Trimming pared 0 bases from V and 1 base from J, leaving 21 bases between. Germline CDR1 and CDR2: MNHNS and SASEGT. The CDR3 is made up of 19 amino acids. This CDR3 is CASSEAGAGTRPFNYGYTF. The CDR3 region has the DNA TGTGCCAGCAGTGAAGCGGGTGCTGGGACAAGGCCCTTTAACTATGGCTACACCTTC.

The V call is TRBV6-1, the J call TRBJ1-5, with a weak D call TRBD1 (5 bases). V lost 4 bases, J lost 4 bases, and 14 bases lay in between. This CDR3 has 15 amino acids. In germline, CDR1 is MNHNS, CDR2 SASEGT. The CDR3 loop is CASSGQTAGNQPQHF. For the CDR3, the DNA is TGTGCCAGCAGTGGGCAGACGGCAGGGAATCAGCCCCAGCATTTT.

This clonotype was seen a handful of times. The chain combines TRBV6-1 with TRBJ1-2; 9 bases line up with TRBD1. CDR1 and CDR2 (germline): MNHNS, SASEGT. There are 16 residues in the CDR3. The V and J ends lost 6 bases and 3 bases, in that order; junction bases with no gene match: 11. The CDR3 nucleotides read TGTGCCAGCAGCCAGACGGGACAGGGTCGGTACTATGGCTACACCTTC. Amino acid sequence: CASSQTGQGRYYGYTF.

Only a few counts were recorded for this clonotype. V usage is TRBV20-1 and J usage is TRBJ1-5, with 8 nucleotides matching TRBD1. Germline assignment: CDR1 DFQATT and CDR2 SNEGSKA (reference sequence). Trimming removed 6 bases from V and 4 bases from J; junction bases left unmatched: 11. This CDR3 is 15 amino acids long. The CDR3 region has the DNA TGCAGTGCCAGATTCAGAGGGACAGGTAATCAGCCCCAGCATTTT. It translates to CSARFRGTGNQPQHF.

The rearrangement uses TRBV2 and TRBJ1-2, with 7 bases fitting TRBD1. Trimming took 11 bases from V and 0 from J; bases not matched to a gene: 12. The CDR3 has 15 amino acids. Germline CDR1 reads SNHLY; CDR2 reads FYNNEI. The DNA of the CDR3 is TGTGCCGGGATGTCCCTGAGGGGGCCTAACTATGGCTACACCTTC. It codes for CAGMSLRGPNYGYTF.

The chain uses TRBV15 and TRBJ2-2; 8 positions match TRBD2. J was trimmed by 6 bases and V by 5 bases; bases with no gene match: 5. This CDR3 spans 14 amino acids. Per the germline V gene, CDR1 is LNHNV and CDR2 is YYDKDF (reference sequence). The CDR3 DNA follows: TGTGCCACCAGCTACGGGAGGGATTCCGGGGAGCTGTTTTTT. As protein: CATSYGRDSGELFF. Looking up the rest from reference TRBV15 and TRBJ2-2 gives the full variable domain: DAMVIQNPRYQVTQFGKPVTLSCSQTLNHNVMYWYQQKSSQAPKLLFHYYDKDFNNEADTPDNFQSRRPNTSFCFLDIRSPGLGDTAMYLCATSYGRDSGELFFGEGSRLTVL.

A few counts support this clonotype. The genes are TRBV21-1 and TRBJ2-5; TRBD1, the table's D call, lacks a check against the DNA. TRBV21-1 is a pseudogene. The CDR3 spans 15 residues. CDR3 sequence reads: CASSKGTGVRETQYF. The DNA of the CDR3 is TGTGCCAGCAGCAAAGGGACAGGGGTGAGGGAGACCCAGTACTTC.

V usage is TRBV10-3 and J usage is TRBJ2-3; D may correspond to TRBD1 or TRBD2 (5 bases each). Per germline, CDR1 ENHRY and CDR2 SYGVKD. The CDR3 runs 17 residues. Between the trimmed V and J ends, which lost 6 bases and 3 bases, there was a span of 22 bases. The CDR3 DNA is TGTGCCATCAGAGGAGCGGCAGGGAAACGAACGACAGATACGCAGTATTTT. It codes for CAIRGAAGKRTTDTQYF.

The chain links TRBV6-2 or TRBV6-3 to TRBJ2-5; TRBD2 aligns across 10 bases. Looked up from germline, CDR1 is MNHEY and CDR2 is SVGEGT. The ends lost 6 bases at V and 5 bases at J; junction bases unmatched: 3. The CDR3 consists of 13 residues. The DNA of the CDR3 is TGTGCCAGCAGGCCACTAGCGGGGGAGACCCAGTACTTC. It yields the protein CASRPLAGETQYF.

The V gene is TRBV25-1, the J gene TRBJ2-1, with 12 nucleotides matching TRBD2. This CDR3 comprises 15 residues. Germline CDR1 is MGHDK and CDR2 is SYGVNS. V was clipped by 7 bases and J by 1 base; unmatched bases: 2. CDR3 in amino acids: CASTTSGGSYNEQFF. In DNA form, the CDR3 reads TGTGCCAGCACCACTAGCGGGGGGTCCTACAATGAGCAGTTCTTC.

The V and J genes are TRBV7-2 and TRBJ1-1; D is perhaps TRBD1 (6 bases). Looked up from germline, CDR1 is SGHTA and CDR2 is FQGNSA. V was clipped by 4 bases and J by 0 bases, with 12 bases between them. CDR3 length equals 15 residues. The CDR3 region is CASSSQGFMNTEAFF. CDR3 nucleotides: TGTGCCAGCAGCTCGCAGGGGTTTATGAACACTGAAGCTTTCTTT.

This clonotype was found a few times. V usage is TRBV20-1 and J usage is TRBJ2-7, with TRBD2 identical over 12 bases. The trim removed 1 base at V and 5 bases at J, leaving 3 bases unmatched. From germline, CDR1 is DFQATT and CDR2 SNEGSKA (reference sequence). This CDR3 has 14 amino acids. The CDR3 region is CSARVGLAGNEQYF. The CDR3 DNA sequence: TGCAGTGCTAGAGTGGGACTAGCGGGCAACGAGCAGTACTTC.

This clonotype came up a few times. The chain joins TRBV7-2 to TRBJ2-2; possible D gene TRBD1, 7 bases. Trimming removed 7 bases at V and 4 bases at J, with 16 bases between. The CDR3 length is 15 residues. The germline CDR1 and CDR2 sequences are SGHTA and FQGNSA. The chain's CDR3 is CASTISGGITGELFF. As DNA, the CDR3 is TGTGCCAGCACCATATCAGGGGGGATCACCGGGGAGCTGTTTTTT.

The table lists this clonotype with many counts. This rearrangement joins TRBV6-6 to TRBJ1-6, with 7 positions matching TRBD1. Germline V gives CDR1 MNHNY, CDR2 SVGAGI (reference sequence). The CDR3 runs to 12 residues. Trimming cost V 4 bases and J 11 bases; bases outside gene matches: 2. CDR3 region: CASSFDRAPLHF. The DNA for the CDR3 is TGTGCCAGCAGTTTTGACAGGGCACCCCTCCACTTT.

This clonotype was detected many times. The chain links TRBV12-3 or TRBV12-4 to TRBJ1-2; D call uncertain. Trimming left V 3 bases short and J 3 bases short, with 11 bases between. This CDR3 region has 14 residues. CDR3 protein: CASSFSELDYGYTF. CDR3 nucleotides: TGTGCCAGCAGTTTTTCGGAACTGGACTATGGCTACACCTTC.

This clonotype was seen a few times. The V gene is TRBV11-1, the J gene TRBJ2-7, with a possible D match to TRBD1 (6 bases). Germline V gene data show CDR1 as SGHAT and CDR2 as FQDESV (reference sequence). V dropped 5 bases and J dropped 2 bases, with 16 bases sitting between them. There are 15 residues in the CDR3. In DNA form, the CDR3 reads TGTGCCAGCAGCCGGACAGACTTTCAGACCTACGAGCAGTACTTC. This codes for CASSRTDFQTYEQYF.